This passage covers 5 T cell receptor beta chains from one sample sequenced in a study of blood T cell repertoires in COVID-19. Data came from immunoSEQ multiplex PCR; TCRdb stores just in-frame clones and leaves some out. The sample shows 110,000 to 150,000 clones, around 87% of them seen only once. Sequencing input: peripheral blood. Receptors were obtained from a human donor in a cohort sampled during active COVID-19.

The CDR3: CATSRGDLTYEQYF. As DNA, the CDR3 is TGTGCCACCAGCAGAGGGGACTTGACCTACGAGCAGTACTTC. The V and J genes are TRBV15 and TRBJ2-7; D perhaps matches TRBD2 (6 bases). The V end lost 1 base, the J end lost 2 bases, and 9 bases lay between the germline ends. The CDR3 is 14 amino acids. Germline-derived CDR1 and CDR2 are LNHNV and YYDKDF (reference sequence).

V and J are TRBV7-8 and TRBJ2-3; 8 nucleotides line up with TRBD1. Germline CDR1 is SGHVS and CDR2 is FQNEAQ. This CDR3 is built from 19 residues. J lost 0 bases, V lost 11 bases, and 22 bases had no gene match. CDR3 amino acids: CALRSSLGTGSNSTDTQYF. In DNA form, the CDR3 reads TGTGCCTTACGAAGCAGCCTGGGGACAGGTAGCAATAGCACAGATACGCAGTATTTT. Variable domain in full (rest from reference TRBV7-8 and TRBJ2-3): GAGVSQSPRYKVAKRGQDVALRCDPISGHVSLFWYQQALGQGPEFLTYFQNEAQLDKSGLPSDRFFAERPEGSVSTLKIQRTQQEDSAVYLCALRSSLGTGSNSTDTQYFGPGTRLTVL.

The chain uses TRBV11-2 and TRBJ2-6; possibly TRBD1 for D (6 bases). The CDR3 is 15 residues long. Trimming took off 5 bases at V and 3 bases at J, with 11 bases between the two ends. Germline CDR1 reads SGHAT; CDR2 reads FQNNGV. This CDR3 is CASSLTGFGANVLTF. In DNA, the CDR3 is TGTGCCAGCAGCCTAACAGGGTTTGGGGCCAACGTCCTGACTTTC.

The V gene is TRBV19, the J gene TRBJ1-2; 8 nucleotides match TRBD1. Germline CDR1 reads LNHDA; CDR2 reads SQIVND (reference sequence). The CDR3 loop spans 16 amino acids. V shed 4 bases, J shed 3 bases, and the junction held 10 bases outside the gene matches. This CDR3 reads CASSTDRAEGDYGYTF. For the CDR3, the DNA is TGTGCCAGTAGTACGGACAGGGCCGAAGGGGACTATGGCTACACCTTC.

The V call is TRBV5-1, the J call TRBJ2-3; D perhaps matches TRBD2 (7 bases). The germline CDR1 and CDR2 sequences are SGHRS and YFSETQ. The CDR3 sequence is 16 residues long. Trimming shortened V by 0 bases and J by 3 bases, and 14 bases separated the two germline ends. The CDR3 DNA reads as TGCGCCAGCAGCTTGGCGGGGGGCGATCCGACAGATACGCAGTATTTT. It specifies CASSLAGGDPTDTQYF.